The next 13 T cell receptor beta chains were all read from a single sample in a study of shared clonotypes between healthy human individuals. The method was immunoSEQ multiplex PCR; TCRdb's version includes in-frame clones alone and lacks a portion of them. The data contain hundreds of thousands of clones, 79% of them singletons. The sequenced sample was PBMCs. These receptors came from a woman aged 40 to 50 in good health. Some clones in this sample may be carry-over from other donors' samples.

The rearrangement joins TRBV7-2 to TRBJ2-6; D is possibly TRBD1 (5 bases). The V end was cut by 2 bases, the J end by 0 bases, with 11 bases between. This CDR3 contains 17 residues. Germline V CDR1 and CDR2: SGHTA, FQGNSA. The CDR3 bases are TGTGCCAGCAGCTTACAGGGCGGCCCCTCTGGGGCCAACGTCCTGACTTTC. The encoded protein is CASSLQGGPSGANVLTF.

This chain uses TRBV30 with TRBJ2-5; unclear D gene. Trimming took off 2 bases at V and 5 bases at J, with 12 bases between the two ends. This CDR3 spans 13 amino acids. Germline-derived CDR1 and CDR2 are GTSNPN and SVGIG (reference sequence). CDR3 sequence: CAWSIGGRETQYF. In DNA, the CDR3 is TGTGCCTGGAGTATTGGCGGTCGGGAGACCCAGTACTTC.

This chain joins TRBV6-1 and TRBJ2-7; D might be TRBD1 (6 bases). The CDR3 covers 13 residues. Germline V gives CDR1 MNHNS, CDR2 SASEGT. V was shortened by 7 bases and J by 2 bases, with 12 bases between the two germline ends. CDR3 in amino acids: CASNGDTTYEQYF. Here the CDR3 DNA reads TGTGCCAGCAACGGGGACACAACCTACGAGCAGTACTTC.

The CDR3 coding sequence is TGTGCCAGTACCCCGCGCCTAGCGGGAGTTTTTATCGGGGAGCTGTTTTTT. Translation: CASTPRLAGVFIGELFF. The rearrangement links TRBV19 to TRBJ2-2; TRBD2 matches 10 bases. The germline gives CDR1 LNHDA, CDR2 SQIVND (reference sequence). The V and J ends lost 7 bases and 7 bases, in that order; junction bases with no gene match: 15. CDR3 length equals 17 residues.

The chain combines TRBV28 with TRBJ2-7; tentative D call: TRBD1 (5 bases). This CDR3 is built from 14 residues. Germline V CDR1 and CDR2: MDHEN, SYDVKM. V lost 7 bases to trimming and J lost 3 bases, with 16 bases between them. The CDR3 bases are TGTGCCAGCACCCTGGGTGGGGCCCACTACGAGCAGTACTTC. Translating it yields CASTLGGAHYEQYF.

The chain employs TRBV27 and TRBJ2-3, with D possibly being TRBD1 (5 bases). Germline CDR1 and CDR2: MNHEY and SMNVEV (reference sequence). CDR3 length: 16 amino acids. The V end lost 3 bases, the J end lost 1 base, and 14 bases lay between the germline ends. CDR3 in DNA: TGTGCCAGCAGTTTCTCTGCAGGGCATGGCACAGATACGCAGTATTTT. Its translation is CASSFSAGHGTDTQYF.

V and J are TRBV15 and TRBJ2-4, with a possible D match to TRBD1 (6 bases). Germline V gives CDR1 LNHNV, CDR2 YYDKDF (reference sequence). Trimming cost V 4 bases and J 8 bases, with 27 bases left between them. This CDR3 spans 18 amino acids. The CDR3: CATSISGTGRNFADIQYF. CDR3 coding DNA: TGTGCCACCAGCATCAGCGGTACAGGGCGGAATTTTGCGGACATTCAGTACTTC.

The chain joins TRBV4-1 to TRBJ2-6; possible D gene TRBD2, 6 bases. Germline-derived CDR1 and CDR2 are MGHRA and YSYEKL. This CDR3 region has 19 residues. V was clipped by 1 base and J by 1 base, with 17 bases between them. The CDR3 region is CASSQVGRGRSSGANVLTF. The CDR3 DNA sequence: TGCGCCAGCAGCCAAGTCGGGAGAGGTCGTTCGTCTGGGGCCAACGTCCTGACTTTC.

This clone was seen more than once but under ten times. For the CDR3, the DNA is TGTGCCAGTAGTAGCCTGGACAGGAATCAAGAGACCCAGTACTTC. Amino acids: CASSSLDRNQETQYF. This chain links TRBV19 with TRBJ2-5; 7 positions match TRBD1. Per the germline V gene, CDR1 is LNHDA and CDR2 is SQIVND (reference sequence). The CDR3 is 15 residues long. V shed 4 bases and J 2 bases; nucleotides not matched to a gene: 7.

V usage is TRBV2 and J usage is TRBJ2-3, with 7 positions matching TRBD2. V dropped 7 bases and J dropped 0; count of bases not matched to a gene: 7. The CDR3 loop spans 15 amino acids. In germline, CDR1 is SNHLY, CDR2 FYNNEI. The CDR3 sequence: CASNGLGLSTDTQYF. CDR3 in DNA: TGTGCCAGCAATGGACTAGGGCTTAGCACAGATACGCAGTATTTT.

This clone showed up many times. Other DNA sequences within the sample encode an identical CDR3. The J gene is TRBJ1-2, the V gene TRBV27; the match to TRBD1 covers 9 bases. V was pared by 5 bases and J by 2 bases, with 6 bases of the junction left unmatched. CDR1 is MNHEY, CDR2 SMNVEV, per germline (reference sequence). The CDR3 sequence is 15 residues long. The CDR3 sequence: CASSPRQGGNYGYTF. The CDR3 DNA reads as TGTGCCAGCAGTCCGAGACAGGGGGGGAACTATGGCTACACCTTC.

This chain uses TRBV14 with TRBJ1-2; the D gene is possibly TRBD1 (5 bases). This CDR3 has 15 amino acids. CDR1 SGHDN and CDR2 FVKESK come from the germline V gene. The V gene lost 4 bases and the J gene lost 2 bases, with 14 bases spanning the gap. As DNA, the CDR3 is TGTGCCAGCAGCCCTCCCAGGGTTGACAACTATGGCTACACCTTC. Protein: CASSPPRVDNYGYTF.

This rearrangement joins TRBV27 to TRBJ2-7, with a tentative D call TRBD1 (6 bases). CDR1 MNHEY and CDR2 SMNVEV come from the germline V gene (reference sequence). The ends were cut back, 3 bases at V and 6 bases at J, with 15 bases in the middle. This CDR3 comprises 14 residues. The CDR3 coding sequence is TGTGCCAGCAGTTTCAACAGGGTCGGAACCGAGCAGTACTTC. This gives the protein CASSFNRVGTEQYF.